The clone carrying this T cell receptor (beta chain) was counted a few times. The antigen is undetermined. Use of 60 Vbeta and 13 Jbeta primers characterized the PCR. The method was immunoSEQ multiplex PCR; TCRdb's version includes in-frame clones alone and lacks a portion of them. The sample lists roughly 140,000 clones; around three quarters were seen once. The data stem from a study of cytomegalovirus exposure and HLA in healthy donors. Study-level results: Rarity characterized most TCR sequences, yet some public TCRs appeared in many donors. Among the most significant clusters, several appeared linked to common viral pathogens in a later analysis. Later analysis associated a missense DCLRE1C variant with TCR beta V- and J-gene trimming. Segments of the TCR beta V type were, in most cases, productive about 87% or about 30% of the time in an earlier analysis.

The germline CDR1 and CDR2 sequences are MNHNS and SASEGT. The CDR3 is made up of 16 amino acids. Trimming took 4 bases from V and 3 from J; bases not matched to a gene: 5. Sample: PBMCs. This receptor was identified in a woman between 40 and 50 years old in good health and CMV-seronegative. The chain employs TRBV6-1 and TRBJ2-7; 14 positions match TRBD2. CDR3 in DNA: TGTGCCAGCAGTGGACGACTAGCGGGGGGGTACTACGAGCAGTACTTC. Protein sequence: CASSGRLAGGYYEQYF.